These 11 T cell receptor beta chains originate from one sample sequenced in a study of glioma-infiltrating T cells. Using RNA template, CDR3s of TCR alpha and beta were amplified with iRepertoire arm-PCR. TCRdb analysed the multiplex PCR reads with MiXCR anew, one entry per CDR3 protein. This sample has 160,000 or so distinct CDR3 sequences, with approximately 40% found just once. Sequencing was performed on glioma tissue, nonneoplastic brain tissue, or PBMCs (not recorded which). Source of these receptors: a human donor with low-grade glioma or glioblastoma, undergoing nonglioma brain surgery, or in good health (not recorded which).

The chain couples TRBV5-1 to TRBJ2-4, with D tentatively TRBD2 (6 bases). Germline CDR1 is SGHRS and CDR2 is YFSETQ. Trimming stripped 5 bases from V and 9 bases from J, with 24 bases between. This CDR3 region has 16 residues. The CDR3 sequence is CASRPGVAESRSIQYF. The CDR3 nucleotides read TGCGCCAGCAGACCTGGTGTAGCGGAGAGCCGAAGCATTCAGTACTTC. The whole variable domain, remainder taken from reference TRBV5-1 and TRBJ2-4, is KAGVTQTPRYLIKTRGQQVTLSCSPISGHRSVSWYQQTPGQGLQFLFEYFSETQRNKGNFPGRFSGRQFSNSRSEMNVSTLELGDSALYLCASRPGVAESRSIQYFGAGTRLSVL.

This clonotype was seen ten or more times. The rearrangement links TRBV28 to TRBJ2-1, with 10 nucleotides matching TRBD2. With 5 bases clipped from V and 9 bases from J, the junction kept 10 bases outside the gene matches. Germline lookup yields CDR1 MDHEN and CDR2 SYDVKM. The CDR3 runs 15 residues. The CDR3 DNA reads TGTGCCAGCAGTCGCATTCCTACTAGCGGGGCTGAGCAGTTCTTC. Residues: CASSRIPTSGAEQFF.

This clonotype was counted at least ten times. The chain carries TRBV20-1 and TRBJ2-7; TRBD2 aligns across 14 bases. The CDR3 runs to 15 residues. Trimming at V came to 1 base and at J to 4 bases, leaving 3 bases not matched to a gene. Looked up from germline, CDR1 is DFQATT and CDR2 is SNEGSKA (reference sequence). The CDR3 loop reads CSARGGLAGVYEQYF. The CDR3 nucleotides are TGCAGTGCTAGAGGGGGACTAGCGGGGGTTTACGAGCAGTACTTC.

This clonotype was found a few times. The chain joins TRBV13 to TRBJ2-1, with a possible D match to TRBD1 (6 bases). Germline assignment: CDR1 PRHDT and CDR2 FYEKMQ (reference sequence). The CDR3 is 12 residues long. The V gene lost 4 bases and the J gene lost 7 bases, with 8 bases spanning the gap. This CDR3 reads CASSSQGNEQFF. The DNA of the CDR3 is TGTGCCAGCAGCTCACAGGGTAATGAGCAGTTCTTC.

In regard to this clonotype: One base away lies a much larger clone, so this may be a sequencing read error. V gene TRBV28 combines with J gene TRBJ2-1; no definite D call. V was trimmed by 2 bases and J by 2 bases, leaving 7 bases between them. CDR3 length: 14 residues. In germline, CDR1 is MDHEN, CDR2 SYDVKM. This CDR3 is CASSLKSPYNEQFF. The CDR3 nucleotides are TGTGCCAGCAGTTTAAAGTCACCCTACAATGAGCAGTTCTTC. Looking up the rest from reference TRBV28 and TRBJ2-1 gives the full variable domain: DVKVTQSSRYLVKRTGEKVFLECVQDMDHENMFWYRQDPGLGLRLIYFSYDVKMKEKGDIPEGYSVSREKKERFSLILESASTNQTSMYLCASSLKSPYNEQFFGPGTRLTVL.

For this clonotype: This could be a read error, since a much larger clone is one nucleotide away. This sequence joins TRBV5-4 and TRBJ2-1, with D perhaps matching TRBD1 (5 bases). V was clipped by 0 bases and J by 8 bases, with 12 bases between them. This CDR3 has 14 amino acids. Germline assignment: CDR1 SGHNT and CDR2 YYREEE (reference sequence). In DNA form, the CDR3 reads TGTGCCAGCAGCTTGGACAGGTGGGGTGATGAGCAGTTCTTC. As protein: CASSLDRWGDEQFF.

This clonotype was recorded many times. The chain is built from TRBV20-1 and TRBJ1-2; 10 bases map to TRBD1. Trimming cost V 6 bases and J 4 bases; bases outside gene matches: 11. The V gene's germline CDR1 is DFQATT and CDR2 SNEGSKA (reference sequence). The CDR3 is 15 residues long. The CDR3 reads CSATRGTGEFYGYTF. In nucleotides, the CDR3 is TGCAGTGCCACCAGGGGGACAGGGGAATTCTATGGCTACACCTTC.

This clonotype was recorded at least ten times. This chain links TRBV3-1 with TRBJ1-1; TRBD1 matches at 7 bases. The germline V gene encodes CDR1 LGHDT and CDR2 YNNKEL (reference sequence). V dropped 2 bases and J dropped 6; count of bases not matched to a gene: 6. The length of the CDR3 is 14 residues. Here the CDR3 DNA reads TGTGCCAGCAGCCAACCCACAGGGGCCTCTGAAGCTTTCTTT. Encoded protein: CASSQPTGASEAFF.

The chain recombines TRBV10-3 with TRBJ2-3; 14 bases match TRBD2. The CDR3 has 14 amino acids. V shed 2 bases, J shed 10 bases, and the junction held 2 bases outside the gene matches. Germline lookup yields CDR1 ENHRY and CDR2 SYGVKD. CDR3 loop: CAISEGTSGSPQYF. The CDR3 DNA is TGTGCCATCAGTGAGGGGACTAGCGGGAGCCCGCAGTATTTT.

This clonotype appeared many times. J is TRBJ2-3 and V is TRBV7-2; 7 bases line up with TRBD2. V was clipped by 5 bases and J by 3 bases; unmatched bases: 5. Germline V gene data show CDR1 as SGHTA and CDR2 as FQGNSA. The CDR3 has 14 amino acids. DNA for the CDR3: TGTGCCAGCAGCCCAGGACTAGTTACAGATACGCAGTATTTT. Its protein product is CASSPGLVTDTQYF.

In this sample, this clonotype turned up a few times. The rearrangement uses TRBV5-4 and TRBJ2-7, with D possibly matching TRBD2 (5 bases). This CDR3 has 13 amino acids. V was cut by 4 bases and J by 1 base, with 9 bases left in between. Germline CDR1 is SGHNT and CDR2 is YYREEE (reference sequence). The CDR3 nucleotides read TGTGCCAGCAGCCGGACTGGTTCCTACGAGCAGTACTTC. Translated: CASSRTGSYEQYF. Together with reference TRBV5-4 and TRBJ2-7, the CDR3 gives the full variable domain: ETGVTQSPTHLIKTRGQQVTLRCSSQSGHNTVSWYQQALGQGPQFIFQYYREEENGRGNFPPRFSGLQFPNYSSELNVNALELDDSALYLCASSRTGSYEQYFGPGTRLTVT.